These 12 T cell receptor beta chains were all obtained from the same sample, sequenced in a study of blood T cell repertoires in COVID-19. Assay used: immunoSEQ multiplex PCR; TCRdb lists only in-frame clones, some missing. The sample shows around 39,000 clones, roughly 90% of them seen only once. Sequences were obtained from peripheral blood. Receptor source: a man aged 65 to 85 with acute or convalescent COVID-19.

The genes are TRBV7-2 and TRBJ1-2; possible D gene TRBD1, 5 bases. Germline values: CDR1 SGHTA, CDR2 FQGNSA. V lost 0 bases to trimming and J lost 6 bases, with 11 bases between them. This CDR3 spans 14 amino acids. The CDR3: CASSLAQQVNGYTF. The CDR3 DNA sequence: TGTGCCAGCAGCTTAGCTCAACAGGTTAATGGCTACACCTTC.

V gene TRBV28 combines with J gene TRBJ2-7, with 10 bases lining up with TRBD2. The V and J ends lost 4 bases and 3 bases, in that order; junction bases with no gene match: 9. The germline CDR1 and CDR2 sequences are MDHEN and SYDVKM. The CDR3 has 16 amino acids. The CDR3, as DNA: TGTGCCAGCAGTTCCCTTGGGGTAGCGGGGGGCTACGAGCAGTACTTC. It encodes CASSSLGVAGGYEQYF.

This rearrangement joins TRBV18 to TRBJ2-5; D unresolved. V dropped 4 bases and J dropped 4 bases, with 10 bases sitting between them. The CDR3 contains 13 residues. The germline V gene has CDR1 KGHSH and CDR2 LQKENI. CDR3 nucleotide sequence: TGTGCCAGCTCACGCGCTGTCTCAGAGACCCAGTACTTC. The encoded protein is CASSRAVSETQYF.

As DNA, the CDR3 is TGTGCCAGCCGCTCGGGACAGGGGGAAAGGCCCCAGCATTTT. Protein product: CASRSGQGERPQHF. The V gene is TRBV28, the J gene TRBJ1-5; 11 bases match TRBD1. This CDR3 has 14 residues. J gave up 9 bases and V 8 bases, and 9 bases lay outside the gene matches. Looked up from germline, CDR1 is MDHEN and CDR2 is SYDVKM.

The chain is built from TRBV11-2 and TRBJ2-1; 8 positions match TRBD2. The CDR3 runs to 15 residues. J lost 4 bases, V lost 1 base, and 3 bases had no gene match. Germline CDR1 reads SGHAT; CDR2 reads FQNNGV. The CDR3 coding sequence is TGTGCCAGCAGCTTAGGAGCGGGAGTTTACAATGAGCAGTTCTTC. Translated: CASSLGAGVYNEQFF.

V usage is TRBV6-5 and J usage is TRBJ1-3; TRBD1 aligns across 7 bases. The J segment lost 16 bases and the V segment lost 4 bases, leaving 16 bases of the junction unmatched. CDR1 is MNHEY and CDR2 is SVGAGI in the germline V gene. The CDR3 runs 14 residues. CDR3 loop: CASSSDGQARAQYF. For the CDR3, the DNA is TGTGCCAGCAGTTCCGATGGACAGGCCCGAGCTCAGTATTTT.

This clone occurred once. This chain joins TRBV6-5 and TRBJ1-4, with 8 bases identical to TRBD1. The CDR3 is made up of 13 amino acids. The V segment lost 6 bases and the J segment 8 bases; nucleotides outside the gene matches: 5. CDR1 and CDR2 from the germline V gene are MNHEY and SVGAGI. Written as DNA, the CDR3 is TGTGCCAGCAGGGGACAGGACAGAGAAAAACTGTTTTTT. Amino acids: CASRGQDREKLFF.

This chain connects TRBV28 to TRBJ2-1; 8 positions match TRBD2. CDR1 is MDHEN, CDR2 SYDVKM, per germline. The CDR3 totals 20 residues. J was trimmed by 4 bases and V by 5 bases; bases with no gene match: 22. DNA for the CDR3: TGTGCCAGCAGTATAATGCCACTAGCGGCTGGGGAGGGACCTTACAATGAGCAGTTCTTC. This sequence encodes CASSIMPLAAGEGPYNEQFF.

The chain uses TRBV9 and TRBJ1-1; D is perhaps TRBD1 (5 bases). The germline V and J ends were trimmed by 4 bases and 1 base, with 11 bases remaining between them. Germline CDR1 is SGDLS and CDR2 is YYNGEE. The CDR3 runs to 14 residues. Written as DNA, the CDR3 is TGTGCCAGCAGCAAGGGACTTGGGAACACTGAAGCTTTCTTT. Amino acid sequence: CASSKGLGNTEAFF.

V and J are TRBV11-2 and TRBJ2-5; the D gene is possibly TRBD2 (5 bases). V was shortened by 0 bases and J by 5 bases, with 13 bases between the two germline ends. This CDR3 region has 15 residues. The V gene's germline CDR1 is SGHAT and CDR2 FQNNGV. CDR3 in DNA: TGTGCCAGCAGCTTAGAAGGGCGGGTCTACGAGACCCAGTACTTC. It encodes CASSLEGRVYETQYF.

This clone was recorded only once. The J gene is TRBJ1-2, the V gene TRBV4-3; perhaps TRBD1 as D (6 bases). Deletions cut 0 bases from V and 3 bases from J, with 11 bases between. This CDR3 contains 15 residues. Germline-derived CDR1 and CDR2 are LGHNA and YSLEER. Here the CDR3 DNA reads TGCGCCAGCAGCCAAGAGTCACAGGGCCACTATGGCTACACCTTC. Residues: CASSQESQGHYGYTF.

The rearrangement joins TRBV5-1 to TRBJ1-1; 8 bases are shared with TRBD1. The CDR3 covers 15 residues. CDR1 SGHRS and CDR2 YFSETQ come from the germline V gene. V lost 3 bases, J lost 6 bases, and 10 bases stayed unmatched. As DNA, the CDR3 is TGCGCCAGCAGCTCCCCGGGGACAGGTATCGCTGAAGCTTTCTTT. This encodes CASSSPGTGIAEAFF.